This T cell receptor (beta chain) was recovered during a study of cytomegalovirus exposure and HLA in healthy donors. Study-wide results and caveats: Apparent HLA restriction characterized most CMV-associated TCR beta chains in a later analysis. For most subjects, TCR beta sequences were reported to predict HLA-A and HLA-B alleles with accuracy.

Donors sampled were nominally healthy, though unrecorded immune exposures were likely. Primers included in the PCR were 60 Vbeta and 13 Jbeta primers. TCRdb's copy holds only in-frame clones and misses some; the assay was immunoSEQ multiplex PCR. The table lists 150,000 to 250,000 clones, around three quarters of them singletons. The CDR3 has 14 amino acids. Germline V gene sequence: CDR1 MGHRA, CDR2 YSYEKL. V shed 1 base and J shed 2 bases, with 7 bases lying between them. Remarks on this clone: What it binds is not known.

J is TRBJ2-3 and V is TRBV4-1, with D possibly matching TRBD1 (5 bases). The origin of this receptor is a man in his thirties or forties in good health and CMV-seronegative. Sequenced: PBMCs. CDR3 sequence: CASSQGQYTDTQYF. Written as DNA, the CDR3 is TGCGCCAGCAGCCAAGGACAGTACACAGATACGCAGTATTTT.